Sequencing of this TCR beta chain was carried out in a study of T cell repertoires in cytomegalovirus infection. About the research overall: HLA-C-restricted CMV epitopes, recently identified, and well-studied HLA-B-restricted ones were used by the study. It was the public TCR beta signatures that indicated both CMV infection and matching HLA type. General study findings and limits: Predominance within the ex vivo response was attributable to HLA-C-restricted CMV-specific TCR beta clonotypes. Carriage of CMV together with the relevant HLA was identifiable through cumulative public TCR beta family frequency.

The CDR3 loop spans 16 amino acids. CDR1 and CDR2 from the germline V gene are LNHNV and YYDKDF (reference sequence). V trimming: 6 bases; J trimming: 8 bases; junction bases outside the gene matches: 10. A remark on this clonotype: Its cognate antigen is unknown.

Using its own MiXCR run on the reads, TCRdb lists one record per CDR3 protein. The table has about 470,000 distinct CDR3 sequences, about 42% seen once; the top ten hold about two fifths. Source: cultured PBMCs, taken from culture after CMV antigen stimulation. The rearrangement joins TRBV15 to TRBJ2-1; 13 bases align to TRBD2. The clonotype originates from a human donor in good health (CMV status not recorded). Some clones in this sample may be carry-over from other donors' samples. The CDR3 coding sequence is TGTGCCACCAGTAAGGAACTAGCGGGAGGGGATGATGAGCAGTTCTTC. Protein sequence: CATSKELAGGDDEQFF.